Each of the 3 T cell receptor beta chains below was sequenced from the same sample in a study of cytomegalovirus exposure and HLA in healthy donors. The PCR employed 60 Vbeta primers together with 13 Jbeta primers. The method was immunoSEQ multiplex PCR; TCRdb's version includes in-frame clones alone and lacks a portion of them. This repertoire comprises under 250,000 clones; its ten largest clones make up about 1%. The sequencing input was PBMCs. These receptors were obtained from a girl aged 2-10 years in good health and CMV-seropositive.

The V gene is TRBV7-6, the J gene TRBJ2-2; 7 nucleotides agree with TRBD2. The CDR3 spans 16 residues. Trimming removed 3 bases from V and 1 base from J; junction bases left unmatched: 5. Germline assignment: CDR1 SGHVS and CDR2 FNYEAQ. The chain's CDR3 is CASSFPSGENTGELFF. DNA of the CDR3: TGTGCCAGCAGCTTTCCGAGCGGGGAGAACACCGGGGAGCTGTTTTTT.

The V and J genes are TRBV5-1 and TRBJ2-3, with TRBD1 matching over 9 bases. Germline loops: CDR1 SGHRS, CDR2 YFSETQ. This CDR3 contains 14 residues. V trimming: 4 bases; J trimming: 6 bases; junction bases outside the gene matches: 6. CDR3 region: CASSIGTGSDTQYF. CDR3 coding DNA: TGCGCCAGCAGCATTGGGACAGGGAGCGATACGCAGTATTTT.

This chain connects TRBV7-3 to TRBJ1-2, with TRBD1 matching over 9 bases. With V trimmed by 5 bases and J by 6 bases, 13 bases remained unmatched. CDR3 length: 16 amino acids. In germline, CDR1 is SGHTA, CDR2 FQGTGA. CDR3 in amino acids: CASSLTTGTGKDGYTF. CDR3 bases: TGTGCCAGCAGCCTCACCACCGGGACAGGGAAGGATGGCTACACCTTC.